Shown below are 27 T cell receptor beta chains from a single sample sequenced in a study of cytomegalovirus exposure and HLA in healthy donors. The table came from immunoSEQ multiplex PCR; TCRdb's copy has only in-frame clones and leaves some out. The sample records under 250,000 clones, about 83% being singletons. The specimen was PBMCs. These receptor sequences come from a man between 18 and 29 years old in good health and CMV-seronegative.

V usage is TRBV11-2 and J usage is TRBJ2-7; 8 bases map to TRBD1. The CDR3 has 16 amino acids. The junction had 8 bases not matched to a gene; V was cut back by 1 base and J by 3 bases. Germline V lookup: CDR1 SGHAT, CDR2 FQNNGV. The CDR3 nucleotides are TGTGCCAGCAGCTTAGGCGGGACAGGCCTGCTCTACGAGCAGTACTTC. Translation gives CASSLGGTGLLYEQYF.

The chain combines TRBV28 with TRBJ2-1; D gene unclear. Germline V gives CDR1 MDHEN, CDR2 SYDVKM. Trimming took off 5 bases at V and 5 bases at J, with 16 bases between the two ends. CDR3 size: 15 residues. CDR3 loop: CASSTHYEIDNEQFF. CDR3 DNA: TGTGCCAGCAGTACCCACTATGAAATAGACAATGAGCAGTTCTTC.

V gene TRBV4-2 combines with J gene TRBJ1-1, with D tentatively TRBD1 (5 bases). The V gene lost 4 bases and the J gene lost 8 bases, with 23 bases spanning the gap. Germline lookup yields CDR1 LGHNA and CDR2 YNFKEQ. There are 16 residues in the CDR3. The CDR3 DNA is TGTGCCAGCAGCCCTTCGCAGGGCACCTTAGTGGCCGAAGCTTTCTTT. As protein: CASSPSQGTLVAEAFF.

The chain recombines TRBV7-2 with TRBJ2-7; D not resolved. Looked up from germline, CDR1 is SGHTA and CDR2 is FQGNSA. The CDR3 length is 11 residues. Trimming removed 5 bases from V and 3 bases from J, with 5 bases in between. The CDR3, as DNA: TGTGCCAGCAGCATGAGCTACGAGCAGTACTTC. Translating it yields CASSMSYEQYF.

J is TRBJ2-1 and V is TRBV30; D unclear. Germline values: CDR1 GTSNPN, CDR2 SVGIG (reference sequence). The CDR3 is made up of 14 amino acids. V gave up 0 bases and J gave up 3 bases, with 9 bases separating them. DNA for the CDR3: TGTGCCTGGAGTGTAGGAGCTGGCTACAATGAGCAGTTCTTC. Translated, it gives CAWSVGAGYNEQFF.

The chain links TRBV28 to TRBJ2-7; unclear D gene. Deletions cut 5 bases from V and 2 bases from J, with 4 bases between. This CDR3 is 11 amino acids long. Looked up from germline, CDR1 is MDHEN and CDR2 is SYDVKM. The CDR3 protein is CASSVAYEQYF. The CDR3 nucleotides are TGTGCCAGCAGTGTCGCCTACGAGCAGTACTTC. The full variable domain, in which reference TRBV28 and TRBJ2-7 provide the parts outside the CDR3, is DVKVTQSSRYLVKRTGEKVFLECVQDMDHENMFWYRQDPGLGLRLIYFSYDVKMKEKGDIPEGYSVSREKKERFSLILESASTNQTSMYLCASSVAYEQYFGPGTRLTVT.

This clone occurred once. The gene calls are TRBV7-9 and TRBJ1-1; D unresolved. The CDR3 runs to 13 residues. Trimming shortened V by 3 bases and J by 4 bases, and 9 bases separated the two germline ends. Looked up from germline, CDR1 is SEHNR and CDR2 is FQNEAQ (reference sequence). Here the CDR3 reads CASSFFSGTEAFF. The CDR3 nucleotides read TGTGCCAGCAGCTTTTTCAGTGGCACTGAAGCTTTCTTT.

J is TRBJ2-2 and V is TRBV5-1, with 9 nucleotides matching TRBD2. The CDR3 has 15 residues. The germline gives CDR1 SGHRS, CDR2 YFSETQ. The trim removed 4 bases at V and 5 bases at J, leaving 6 bases unmatched. CDR3: CASSSLAGHTGELFF. In DNA, the CDR3 is TGCGCCAGCAGCAGTCTAGCGGGACATACCGGGGAGCTGTTTTTT. Variable domain in full (rest from reference TRBV5-1 and TRBJ2-2): KAGVTQTPRYLIKTRGQQVTLSCSPISGHRSVSWYQQTPGQGLQFLFEYFSETQRNKGNFPGRFSGRQFSNSRSEMNVSTLELGDSALYLCASSSLAGHTGELFFGEGSRLTVL.

This clone was detected ten times or more. The chain has TRBV7-9 and TRBJ2-7, with 7 bases identical to TRBD2. CDR1 and CDR2 from the germline V gene are SEHNR and FQNEAQ (reference sequence). CDR3 size: 15 residues. Trimming cost V 4 bases and J 3 bases; bases outside gene matches: 9. The CDR3 spells CASSSVVGGSYEQYF. The CDR3 region has the DNA TGTGCCAGCAGCTCGGTGGTGGGCGGGAGCTACGAGCAGTACTTC.

The rearrangement links TRBV27 to TRBJ2-1, with 12 nucleotides matching TRBD2. The J segment lost 7 bases and the V segment lost 4 bases, leaving 5 bases of the junction unmatched. The CDR3 consists of 15 residues. CDR1 and CDR2 (germline): MNHEY, SMNVEV (reference sequence). The chain's CDR3 is CASSSTSGRVNEQFF. The DNA for the CDR3 is TGTGCCAGCAGTTCGACTAGCGGGAGAGTAAATGAGCAGTTCTTC.

The V gene is TRBV6-6, the J gene TRBJ2-7; 7 positions match TRBD1. The V segment lost 7 bases and the J segment 2 bases; nucleotides outside the gene matches: 5. Germline assignment: CDR1 MNHNY and CDR2 SVGAGI (reference sequence). This CDR3 has 13 amino acids. CDR3 residues: CASKQQGPYEQYF. The CDR3 DNA follows: TGTGCCAGCAAGCAACAGGGGCCCTACGAGCAGTACTTC.

The gene calls are TRBV13 and TRBJ2-5, with D tentatively TRBD2 (6 bases). Germline CDR1 reads PRHDT; CDR2 reads FYEKMQ (reference sequence). Trimming pared 1 base from V and 5 bases from J, leaving 8 bases between. The CDR3 totals 13 residues. The CDR3 DNA follows: TGTGCCAGCAGCTTAGTGGGAGGCGAGACCCAGTACTTC. Encoded protein: CASSLVGGETQYF.

Here the CDR3 DNA reads TGTGCCAGCAGCGCTGCCGACAGGTATACAAACACCATATATTTT. Its translation is CASSAADRYTNTIYF. The chain carries TRBV9 and TRBJ1-3; D perhaps matches TRBD1 (6 bases). Between the trimmed V and J ends, which lost 3 bases and 6 bases, there was a span of 16 bases. CDR1 SGDLS and CDR2 YYNGEE come from the germline V gene. This CDR3 spans 15 amino acids.

The chain has TRBV28 and TRBJ1-1; D possibly corresponds to TRBD1 (6 bases). The V end was cut by 7 bases, the J end by 4 bases, with 13 bases between. Germline V gene lookup returns CDR1 MDHEN and CDR2 SYDVKM. The CDR3 loop spans 13 amino acids. The CDR3 spells CASNRQAGTEAFF. The CDR3 nucleotides read TGTGCCAGCAATCGACAGGCGGGCACTGAAGCTTTCTTT.

This clone was seen once. The CDR3 protein is CAWSTTSLAQYF. CDR3 nucleotide sequence: TGTGCCTGGAGCACGACTAGCCTTGCGCAGTACTTC. The V gene is TRBV30, the J gene TRBJ2-7; 7 bases are a match to TRBD2. The germline CDR1 and CDR2 sequences are GTSNPN and SVGIG (reference sequence). With V trimmed by 3 bases and J by 9 bases, 8 bases remained unmatched. This CDR3 has 12 amino acids. The variable domain in full, completed from reference TRBV30 and TRBJ2-7, reads SQTIHQWPATLVQPVGSPLSLECTVEGTSNPNLYWYRQAAGRGLQLLFYSVGIGQISSEVPQNLSASRPQDRQFILSSKKLLLSDSGFYLCAWSTTSLAQYFGPGTRLTVT.

The chain's CDR3 is CASLAGTGGYEQYF. CDR3 nucleotide sequence: TGTGCCAGTTTGGCCGGGACAGGCGGCTACGAGCAGTACTTC. The rearrangement links TRBV2 to TRBJ2-7; 8 bases agree with TRBD1. CDR1 and CDR2 (germline): SNHLY, FYNNEI. The CDR3 runs 14 residues. Trimming cost V 9 bases and J 3 bases; bases outside gene matches: 10.

The V gene is TRBV5-1, the J gene TRBJ1-2; D gene uncertain. The CDR3 contains 15 residues. Between the trimmed V and J ends, which lost 1 base and 3 bases, there was a span of 13 bases. Germline CDR1 SGHRS, CDR2 YFSETQ. CDR3 region: CASSLNSPVDYGYTF. The CDR3 DNA reads as TGCGCCAGCAGCTTGAACAGCCCTGTCGACTATGGCTACACCTTC. Together with reference TRBV5-1 and TRBJ1-2, the CDR3 gives the full variable domain: KAGVTQTPRYLIKTRGQQVTLSCSPISGHRSVSWYQQTPGQGLQFLFEYFSETQRNKGNFPGRFSGRQFSNSRSEMNVSTLELGDSALYLCASSLNSPVDYGYTFGSGTRLTVV.

This clone was seen a few times. The rearrangement links TRBV2 to TRBJ1-2, with TRBD1 matching over 9 bases. J gave up 4 bases and V 4 bases, and 1 base lay outside the gene matches. This CDR3 has 13 residues. Looked up from germline, CDR1 is SNHLY and CDR2 is FYNNEI. The chain's CDR3 is CASSATGGYGYTF. The CDR3 DNA reads TGTGCCAGCAGTGCGACAGGGGGCTATGGCTACACCTTC.

The V call is TRBV7-2, the J call TRBJ2-5; D is ambiguous. CDR1 is SGHTA, CDR2 FQGNSA, per germline. Trimming shortened V by 3 bases and J by 1 base, and 12 bases separated the two germline ends. The CDR3 length is 15 residues. The CDR3 bases are TGTGCCAGCAGCTTTCAGACTGGCGGCCAAGAGACCCAGTACTTC. Translation gives CASSFQTGGQETQYF. Combining the CDR3 with reference TRBV7-2 and TRBJ2-5 gives the whole variable domain GAGVSQSPSNKVTEKGKDVELRCDPISGHTALYWYRQSLGQGLEFLIYFQGNSAPDKSGLPSDRFSAERTGGSVSTLTIQRTQQEDSAVYLCASSFQTGGQETQYFGPGTRLLVL.

The chain is built from TRBV14 and TRBJ1-1; D might be TRBD1 (5 bases). Trimming took 6 bases from V and 7 from J, leaving 9 bases between them. Germline V CDR1 and CDR2: SGHDN, FVKESK. The CDR3 spans 11 residues. The CDR3 DNA is TGTGCCAGCAGTAGGGGATATGAAGCTTTCTTT. The encoded protein is CASSRGYEAFF.

The rearrangement joins TRBV27 to TRBJ1-4, with D possibly being TRBD1 (6 bases). This CDR3 region has 13 residues. The V end was cut by 8 bases, the J end by 3 bases, with 10 bases between. Germline CDR1 is MNHEY and CDR2 is SMNVEV (reference sequence). CDR3 sequence (DNA): TGTGCCAGCCAGGGGTGGGCTAATGAAAAACTGTTTTTT. Translated, it gives CASQGWANEKLFF.

This clone was counted between two and nine times. The rearrangement joins TRBV4-3 to TRBJ2-1; 7 nucleotides align to TRBD2. CDR1 is LGHNA, CDR2 YSLEER, per germline. Trimming took 0 bases from V and 7 from J; bases not matched to a gene: 3. The CDR3 consists of 14 residues. The CDR3 sequence is CASSQEVGGNEQFF. The CDR3 bases are TGCGCCAGCAGCCAAGAGGTGGGAGGGAATGAGCAGTTCTTC.

This sequence joins TRBV28 and TRBJ1-2; possible D gene TRBD1, 5 bases. V was trimmed by 7 bases and J by 3 bases, leaving 12 bases between them. The germline V gene has CDR1 MDHEN and CDR2 SYDVKM. The CDR3 loop spans 13 amino acids. CDR3: CASTAGGYYGYTF. CDR3 nucleotide sequence: TGTGCCAGCACAGCCGGGGGTTACTATGGCTACACCTTC.

This clone was seen only once. This chain connects TRBV5-1 to TRBJ2-7; D is unresolved. With 5 bases removed from V and 3 bases from J, the gap between germline ends came to 15 bases. The CDR3 consists of 14 residues. CDR1 SGHRS and CDR2 YFSETQ come from the germline V gene. The CDR3 here is CASSSESPYYEQYF. CDR3 in DNA: TGCGCCAGCAGTTCGGAGAGCCCCTACTACGAGCAGTACTTC. Together with reference TRBV5-1 and TRBJ2-7, the CDR3 gives the full variable domain: KAGVTQTPRYLIKTRGQQVTLSCSPISGHRSVSWYQQTPGQGLQFLFEYFSETQRNKGNFPGRFSGRQFSNSRSEMNVSTLELGDSALYLCASSSESPYYEQYFGPGTRLTVT.

The rearrangement links TRBV27 to TRBJ2-1; possible D gene TRBD2, 6 bases. The CDR3 runs 13 residues. V lost 3 bases, J lost 6 bases, and 9 bases lay in between. Germline V gene lookup returns CDR1 MNHEY and CDR2 SMNVEV (reference sequence). CDR3 DNA: TGTGCCAGCAGTTTGGGGGGACGCAATGAGCAGTTCTTC. Amino acids: CASSLGGRNEQFF.

The chain links TRBV4-3 to TRBJ2-1; 10 positions match TRBD2. V gave up 0 bases and J gave up 10 bases; unmatched junction bases: 18. Germline CDR1 and CDR2: LGHNA and YSLEER. The CDR3 covers 19 residues. CDR3 region: CASSQELNSGRPARPEQFF. The CDR3 coding sequence is TGCGCCAGCAGCCAAGAATTGAATAGCGGGAGGCCTGCGCGGCCCGAGCAGTTCTTC.

The chain links TRBV28 to TRBJ1-5, with D uncertain. The ends were cut back, 7 bases at V and 2 bases at J, with 15 bases in the middle. This CDR3 has 15 residues. CDR1 and CDR2 from the germline V gene are MDHEN and SYDVKM. CDR3 sequence (DNA): TGTGCCAGCACCCCTCCCGGGGTAGGCAATCAGCCCCAGCATTTT. Residues: CASTPPGVGNQPQHF.